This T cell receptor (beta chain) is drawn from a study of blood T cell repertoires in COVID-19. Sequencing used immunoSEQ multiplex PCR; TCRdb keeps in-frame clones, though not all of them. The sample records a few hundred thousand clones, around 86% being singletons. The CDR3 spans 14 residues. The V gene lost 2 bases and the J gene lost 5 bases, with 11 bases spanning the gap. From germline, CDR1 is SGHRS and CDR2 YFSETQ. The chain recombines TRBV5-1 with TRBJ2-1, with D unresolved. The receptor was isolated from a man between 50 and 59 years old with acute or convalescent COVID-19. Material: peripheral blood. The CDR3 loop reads CASSFAPPNNEQFF. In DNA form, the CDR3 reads TGCGCCAGCAGCTTTGCGCCCCCAAACAATGAGCAGTTCTTC. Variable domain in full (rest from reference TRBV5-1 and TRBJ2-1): KAGVTQTPRYLIKTRGQQVTLSCSPISGHRSVSWYQQTPGQGLQFLFEYFSETQRNKGNFPGRFSGRQFSNSRSEMNVSTLELGDSALYLCASSFAPPNNEQFFGPGTRLTVL.